One T cell receptor beta chain is described in this entry. What it recognizes is unknown. A clone one base away is much larger, so this may be a read error. Amplification of TCR alpha and beta CDR3 regions from RNA used iRepertoire nested multiplex PCR. MiXCR, run by TCRdb on the multiplex PCR reads, gives a single entry per CDR3 protein. There are around 100,000 distinct CDR3 sequences in the sample; around 28% occur only once, and approximately 43% lies in the top ten. This CDR3 spans 15 amino acids. Germline V gene lookup returns CDR1 MNHNS and CDR2 SASEGT. The data were obtained in a study of glioma-infiltrating T cells. Findings and caveats of the study: Above-expected tissue-blood divergence occurred in all gliomas, most in low-grade ones.

Material: glioma tissue, nonneoplastic brain tissue, or PBMCs (not recorded which). This rearrangement joins TRBV6-1 to TRBJ2-1; no clear D gene. The source of this sequence is a human donor with low-grade glioma or glioblastoma, undergoing nonglioma brain surgery, or in good health (not recorded which). This chain's CDR3 is CASSEEAAPYNEQSF. In DNA, the CDR3 is TGTGCCAGCAGTGAAGAGGCGGCCCCTTACAATGAGCAGTCCTTC.